This T cell receptor beta chain is from a study of blood T cell repertoires in COVID-19. As for the study in general: In each case, the material was cDNA or gDNA derived from T cells, B-cell-depleted T cells, or PBMCs.

The table came from immunoSEQ multiplex PCR; TCRdb's copy has only in-frame clones and leaves some out. The sample comprises roughly 250,000 clones, around 84% of which are singletons, and about 1.5% rests with the top ten. The germline CDR1 and CDR2 sequences are MNHEY and SMNVEV (reference sequence). Germline trimming cut 8 bases from V and 3 bases from J; bases unmatched to any gene: 7. The CDR3 totals 14 residues. This clonotype was obtained from a woman aged 45 to 65 who had recovered from COVID-19. The sequenced sample was PBMCs or T cells enriched from blood (not recorded which). The chain links TRBV27 to TRBJ2-5, with 9 positions matching TRBD2. DNA for the CDR3: TGTGCCAGCGGGCATAGCGGGAGCGAAGAGACCCAGTACTTC. Translation: CASGHSGSEETQYF.